A single sample gave rise to the 12 T cell receptor beta chains below, sequenced in a study of T cell responses to AZD1222 COVID-19 vaccine. Produced via immunoSEQ multiplex PCR; TCRdb's table is partial and in-frame only. The table lists 68,000 or so clones, roughly 90% of them singletons. Sequencing was performed on peripheral blood, taken on day 0 of AZD1222 vaccination. The receptor set was obtained from an adult in good health.

The genes are TRBV7-3 and TRBJ1-1; possibly TRBD1 for D (5 bases). The germline V gene encodes CDR1 SGHTA and CDR2 FQGTGA. This CDR3 spans 14 amino acids. The V end lost 2 bases, the J end lost 3 bases, and 10 bases lay between the germline ends. The CDR3 DNA sequence: TGTGCCAGCAGCTTATTGGGGCAGCACACTGAAGCTTTCTTT. The encoded protein is CASSLLGQHTEAFF.

This chain connects TRBV19 to TRBJ2-7; perhaps TRBD2 as D (6 bases). This CDR3 spans 15 amino acids. The V end was cut by 1 base, the J end by 4 bases, with 14 bases between. Per germline, CDR1 LNHDA and CDR2 SQIVND (reference sequence). CDR3 protein: CASSIAGVSSYEQYF. CDR3 DNA sequence: TGTGCCAGTAGTATAGCGGGAGTAAGTTCGTACGAGCAGTACTTC. The complete variable domain, with remaining parts taken from reference TRBV19 and TRBJ2-7, reads DGGITQSPKYLFRKEGQNVTLSCEQNLNHDAMYWYRQDPGQGLRLIYYSQIVNDFQKGDIAEGYSVSREKKESFPLTVTSAQKNPTAFYLCASSIAGVSSYEQYFGPGTRLTVT.

The rearrangement uses TRBV5-1 and TRBJ2-5; D call uncertain. V lost 0 bases and J 3 bases, leaving 3 bases between the germline ends. Germline values: CDR1 SGHRS, CDR2 YFSETQ. CDR3 length equals 12 residues. The CDR3 DNA sequence: TGCGCCAGCAGCTTGGGGAAAGAGACCCAGTACTTC. This gives the protein CASSLGKETQYF.

This rearrangement joins TRBV7-9 to TRBJ2-7, with 12 bases matching TRBD2. J was trimmed by 2 bases and V by 2 bases; bases with no gene match: 13. CDR1 SEHNR and CDR2 FQNEAQ come from the germline V gene (reference sequence). This CDR3 comprises 19 residues. The chain's CDR3 is CASSLPGTSSGRAAYEQYF. CDR3 coding DNA: TGTGCCAGCAGCTTACCCGGAACGTCTAGCGGGAGGGCCGCCTACGAGCAGTACTTC.

The genes are TRBV7-3 and TRBJ2-5; 8 nucleotides agree with TRBD2. The CDR3 loop spans 14 amino acids. Trimming took 5 bases from V and 4 from J; bases not matched to a gene: 6. In germline, CDR1 is SGHTA, CDR2 FQGTGA. CDR3: CASSPGGAGETQYF. The CDR3 region has the DNA TGTGCCAGCAGCCCCGGGGGGGCGGGAGAGACCCAGTACTTC.

V and J are TRBV6-2 or TRBV6-3 and TRBJ2-3, with TRBD2 matching over 8 bases. Germline trimming cut 4 bases from V and 3 bases from J; bases unmatched to any gene: 3. Germline V gives CDR1 MNHEY, CDR2 SVGEGT. This CDR3 has 14 residues. CDR3: CASSSRLATDTQYF. As DNA, the CDR3 is TGTGCCAGCAGTTCCAGACTAGCGACAGATACGCAGTATTTT.

The chain is built from TRBV25-1 and TRBJ1-3; D is perhaps TRBD1 (5 bases). In germline, CDR1 is MGHDK, CDR2 SYGVNS. The CDR3 is 16 amino acids. The V gene lost 2 bases and the J gene lost 0 bases, with 11 bases spanning the gap. For the CDR3, the DNA is TGTGCCAGCAGTGAACAGGGCAGATACTCTGGAAACACCATATATTTT. This translates into CASSEQGRYSGNTIYF.

The chain recombines TRBV4-1 with TRBJ1-4; D is unresolved. The ends were cut back, 0 bases at V and 0 bases at J, with 8 bases in the middle. Looked up from germline, CDR1 is MGHRA and CDR2 is YSYEKL. The length of the CDR3 is 16 residues. DNA of the CDR3: TGCGCCAGCAGCCAAGAGAGCACACCAACTAATGAAAAACTGTTTTTT. Its translation: CASSQESTPTNEKLFF.

V and J are TRBV6-1 and TRBJ2-7, with TRBD1 as a possible D gene (7 bases). Trimming cost V 2 bases and J 1 base, with 12 bases left between them. The CDR3 has 15 amino acids. Germline CDR1 reads MNHNS; CDR2 reads SASEGT. DNA for the CDR3: TGTGCCAGCAGTGAAAGGGGGGACAGTTCCTACGAGCAGTACTTC. Protein: CASSERGDSSYEQYF.

This chain uses TRBV7-6 with TRBJ2-7, with D possibly called TRBD1 or TRBD2 (6 bases each). The germline V gene has CDR1 SGHVS and CDR2 FNYEAQ. This CDR3 comprises 17 residues. Between the trimmed V and J ends, which lost 2 bases and 3 bases, there was a span of 20 bases. The CDR3 DNA reads TGTGCCAGCAGCTTAAGGGATGGGACTGGGACATACTACGAGCAGTACTTC. It specifies CASSLRDGTGTYYEQYF.

The J gene is TRBJ2-7, the V gene TRBV7-2, with no clear D. Trimming pared 2 bases from V and 0 bases from J, leaving 14 bases between. Germline V CDR1 and CDR2: SGHTA, FQGNSA. The CDR3 length is 16 residues. Here the CDR3 reads CASSLYISLDSYEQYF. The CDR3 DNA reads TGTGCCAGCAGCTTATATATTAGCTTAGACTCCTACGAGCAGTACTTC.

The chain has TRBV27 and TRBJ2-7; D possibly matches TRBD1 or TRBD2 (6 bases each). The CDR3 contains 12 residues. Germline values: CDR1 MNHEY, CDR2 SMNVEV (reference sequence). V was trimmed by 2 bases and J by 5 bases, leaving 7 bases between them. The CDR3 protein is CASSLRGDEQYF. Here the CDR3 DNA reads TGTGCCAGCAGTTTAAGGGGGGACGAGCAGTACTTC.